This T cell receptor beta chain was profiled in a study of blood T cell repertoires in COVID-19. At the level of the study: Sources were T cells, B-cell-depleted T cells, or PBMCs; the material itself was cDNA or gDNA.

This CDR3 contains 16 residues. The germline CDR1 and CDR2 sequences are SGHTA and FQGNSA. V was clipped by 3 bases and J by 3 bases, with 17 bases between them. The repertoire was sequenced with immunoSEQ multiplex PCR; TCRdb's copy has only in-frame clones and lacks some. The sample includes tens of thousands of clones, 84% of them seen just once. The rearrangement uses TRBV7-2 and TRBJ1-2; D perhaps matches TRBD1 (5 bases). Sequencing was performed on peripheral blood. The TCR sequence derives from a man in his forties or fifties with acute or convalescent COVID-19. The DNA of the CDR3 is TGTGCCAGCAGCTTGGAGGGACCTTACGGTTACTATGGCTACACCTTC. Encoded protein: CASSLEGPYGYYGYTF.